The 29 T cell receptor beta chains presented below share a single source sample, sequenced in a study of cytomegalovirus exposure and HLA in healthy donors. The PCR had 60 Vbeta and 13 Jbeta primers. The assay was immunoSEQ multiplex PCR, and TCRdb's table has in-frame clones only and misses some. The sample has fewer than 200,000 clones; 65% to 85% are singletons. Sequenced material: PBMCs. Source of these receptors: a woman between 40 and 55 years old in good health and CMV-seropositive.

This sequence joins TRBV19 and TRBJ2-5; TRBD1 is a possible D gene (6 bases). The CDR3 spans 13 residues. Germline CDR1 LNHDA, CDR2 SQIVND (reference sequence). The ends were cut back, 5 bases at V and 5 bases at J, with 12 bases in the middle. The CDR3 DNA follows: TGTGCCAGTAGTCCCACAGGGCGGGAGACCCAGTACTTC. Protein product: CASSPTGRETQYF.

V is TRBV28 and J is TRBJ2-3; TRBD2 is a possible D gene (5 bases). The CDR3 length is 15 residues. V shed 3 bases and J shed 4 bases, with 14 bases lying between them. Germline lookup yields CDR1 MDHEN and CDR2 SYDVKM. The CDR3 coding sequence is TGTGCCAGCAGTTTGGCCCGGGGTGGGCCAGATACGCAGTATTTT. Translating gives CASSLARGGPDTQYF.

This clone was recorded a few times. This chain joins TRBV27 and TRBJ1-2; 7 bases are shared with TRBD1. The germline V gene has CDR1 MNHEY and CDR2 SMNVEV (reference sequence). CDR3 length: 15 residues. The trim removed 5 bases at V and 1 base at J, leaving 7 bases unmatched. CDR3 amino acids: CASSPDRPNNYGYTF. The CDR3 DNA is TGTGCCAGCAGTCCGGACAGGCCCAATAACTATGGCTACACCTTC.

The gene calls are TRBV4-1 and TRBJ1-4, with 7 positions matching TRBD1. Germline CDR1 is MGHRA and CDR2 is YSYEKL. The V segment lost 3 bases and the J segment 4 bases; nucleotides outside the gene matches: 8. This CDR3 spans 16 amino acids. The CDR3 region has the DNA TGCGCCAGCAGCCACCTCTCGACAGGGTTTAATGAAAAACTGTTTTTT. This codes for CASSHLSTGFNEKLFF.

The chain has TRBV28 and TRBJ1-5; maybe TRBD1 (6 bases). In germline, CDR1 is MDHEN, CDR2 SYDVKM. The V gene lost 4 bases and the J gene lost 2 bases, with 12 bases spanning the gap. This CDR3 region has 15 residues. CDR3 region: CASSSQGKGNQPQHF. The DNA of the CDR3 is TGTGCCAGCAGTTCACAGGGTAAGGGCAATCAGCCCCAGCATTTT.

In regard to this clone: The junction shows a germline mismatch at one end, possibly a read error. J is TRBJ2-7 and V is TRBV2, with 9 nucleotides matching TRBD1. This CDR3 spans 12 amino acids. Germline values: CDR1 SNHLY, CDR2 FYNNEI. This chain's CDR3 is CASSESDRGNDF. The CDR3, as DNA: TGTGCCAGCAGTGAAAGTGACAGGGGGAACGACTTC.

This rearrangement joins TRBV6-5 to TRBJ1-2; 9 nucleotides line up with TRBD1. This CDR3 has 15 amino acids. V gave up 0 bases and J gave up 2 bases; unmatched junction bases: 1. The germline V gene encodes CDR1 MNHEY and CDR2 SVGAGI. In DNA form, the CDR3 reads TGTGCCAGCAGTTACTCGGGGACAGGGAACTATGGCTACACCTTC. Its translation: CASSYSGTGNYGYTF.

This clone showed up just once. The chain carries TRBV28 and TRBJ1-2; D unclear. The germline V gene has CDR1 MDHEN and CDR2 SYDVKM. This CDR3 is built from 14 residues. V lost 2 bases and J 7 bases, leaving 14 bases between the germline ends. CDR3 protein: CASSLHFGVTGYTF. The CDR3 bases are TGTGCCAGCAGTTTACATTTCGGGGTTACTGGCTACACCTTC.

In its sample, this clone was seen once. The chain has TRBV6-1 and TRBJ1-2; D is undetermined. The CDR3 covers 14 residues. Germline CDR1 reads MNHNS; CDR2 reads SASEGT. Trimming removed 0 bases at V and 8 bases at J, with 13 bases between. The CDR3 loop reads CASSEAGQVRGYTF. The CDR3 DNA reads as TGTGCCAGCAGTGAAGCAGGCCAGGTCAGGGGCTACACCTTC.

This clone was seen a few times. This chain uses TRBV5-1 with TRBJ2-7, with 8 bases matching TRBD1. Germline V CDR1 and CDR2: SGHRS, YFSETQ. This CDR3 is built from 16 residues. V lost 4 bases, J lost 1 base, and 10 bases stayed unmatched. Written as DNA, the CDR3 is TGCGCCAGCAGCCTAAATCCGGGACAGGCGTCCTACGAGCAGTACTTC. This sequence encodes CASSLNPGQASYEQYF.

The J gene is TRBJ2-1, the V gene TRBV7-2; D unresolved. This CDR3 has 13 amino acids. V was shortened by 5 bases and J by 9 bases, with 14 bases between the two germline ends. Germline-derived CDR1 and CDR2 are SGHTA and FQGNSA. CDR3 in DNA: TGTGCCAGCAGCATAGACCGGCGGCGTGAGCAGTTCTTC. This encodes CASSIDRRREQFF.

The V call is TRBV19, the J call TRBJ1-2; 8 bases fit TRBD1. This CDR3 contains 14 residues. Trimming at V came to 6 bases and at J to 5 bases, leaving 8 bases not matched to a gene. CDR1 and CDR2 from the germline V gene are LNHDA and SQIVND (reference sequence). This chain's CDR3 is CASRDRGERYGYTF. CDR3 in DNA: TGTGCCAGTAGAGACAGGGGAGAACGGTATGGCTACACCTTC. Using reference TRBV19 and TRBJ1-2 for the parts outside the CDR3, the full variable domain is DGGITQSPKYLFRKEGQNVTLSCEQNLNHDAMYWYRQDPGQGLRLIYYSQIVNDFQKGDIAEGYSVSREKKESFPLTVTSAQKNPTAFYLCASRDRGERYGYTFGSGTRLTVV.

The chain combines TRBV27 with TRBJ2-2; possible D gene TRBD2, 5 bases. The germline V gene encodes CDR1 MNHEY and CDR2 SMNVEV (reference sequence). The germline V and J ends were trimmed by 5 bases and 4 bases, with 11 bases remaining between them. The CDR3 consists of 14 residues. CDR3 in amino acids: CASSPFAGTGELFF. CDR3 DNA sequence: TGTGCCAGCAGTCCATTCGCGGGCACCGGGGAGCTGTTTTTT.

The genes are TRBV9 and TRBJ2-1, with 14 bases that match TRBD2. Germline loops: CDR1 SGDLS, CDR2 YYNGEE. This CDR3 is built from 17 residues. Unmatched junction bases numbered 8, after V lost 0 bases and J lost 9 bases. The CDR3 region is CASSVDGTSGGQGEQFF. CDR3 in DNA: TGTGCCAGCAGCGTAGATGGGACTAGCGGGGGACAAGGTGAGCAGTTCTTC. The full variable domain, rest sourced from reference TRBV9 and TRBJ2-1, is DSGVTQTPKHLITATGQRVTLRCSPRSGDLSVYWYQQSLDQGLQFLIQYYNGEERAKGNILERFSAQQFPDLHSELNLSSLELGDSALYFCASSVDGTSGGQGEQFFGPGTRLTVL.

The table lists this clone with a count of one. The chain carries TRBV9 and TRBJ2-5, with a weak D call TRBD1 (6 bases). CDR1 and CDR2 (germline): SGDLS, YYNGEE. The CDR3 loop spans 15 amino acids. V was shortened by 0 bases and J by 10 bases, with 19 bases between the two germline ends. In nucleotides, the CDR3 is TGTGCCAGCAGCGTAGTGGGACAATGGGGGACGATCCAGTACTTC. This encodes CASSVVGQWGTIQYF.

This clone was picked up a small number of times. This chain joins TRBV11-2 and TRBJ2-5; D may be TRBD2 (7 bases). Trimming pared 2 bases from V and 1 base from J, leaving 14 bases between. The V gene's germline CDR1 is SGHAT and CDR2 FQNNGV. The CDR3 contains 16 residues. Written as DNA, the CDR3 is TGTGCCAGCAGCTTACGGGGGGCTACGTCCCAAGAGACCCAGTACTTC. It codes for CASSLRGATSQETQYF.

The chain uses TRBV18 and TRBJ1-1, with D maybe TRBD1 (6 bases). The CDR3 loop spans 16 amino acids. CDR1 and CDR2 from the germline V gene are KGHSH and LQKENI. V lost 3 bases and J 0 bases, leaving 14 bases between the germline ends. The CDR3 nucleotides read TGTGCCAGCTCACCTTTAGCCACAGGGATGAACACTGAAGCTTTCTTT. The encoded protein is CASSPLATGMNTEAFF.

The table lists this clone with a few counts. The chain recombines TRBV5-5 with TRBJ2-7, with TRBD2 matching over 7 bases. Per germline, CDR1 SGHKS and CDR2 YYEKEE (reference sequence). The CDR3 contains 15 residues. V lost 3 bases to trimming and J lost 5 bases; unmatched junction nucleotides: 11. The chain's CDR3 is CASSYNPGRINEQYF. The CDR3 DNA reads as TGTGCCAGCAGCTATAATCCCGGGAGGATAAACGAGCAGTACTTC. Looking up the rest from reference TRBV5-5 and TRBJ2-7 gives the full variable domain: DAGVTQSPTHLIKTRGQQVTLRCSPISGHKSVSWYQQVLGQGPQFIFQYYEKEERGRGNFPDRFSARQFPNYSSELNVNALLLGDSALYLCASSYNPGRINEQYFGPGTRLTVT.

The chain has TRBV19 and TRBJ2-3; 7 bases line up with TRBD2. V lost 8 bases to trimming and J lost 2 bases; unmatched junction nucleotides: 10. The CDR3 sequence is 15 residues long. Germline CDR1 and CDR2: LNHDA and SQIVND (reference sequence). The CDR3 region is CASLRTGGATDTQYF. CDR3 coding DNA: TGTGCCAGTCTTCGAACGGGAGGAGCCACAGATACGCAGTATTTT.

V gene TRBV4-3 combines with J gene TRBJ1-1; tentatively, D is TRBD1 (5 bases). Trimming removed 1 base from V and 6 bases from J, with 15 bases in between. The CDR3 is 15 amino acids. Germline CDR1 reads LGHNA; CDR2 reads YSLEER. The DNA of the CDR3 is TGCGCCAGCAGCCAAGGCGGGGCCGGTGGGGCTGAAGCTTTCTTT. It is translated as CASSQGGAGGAEAFF.

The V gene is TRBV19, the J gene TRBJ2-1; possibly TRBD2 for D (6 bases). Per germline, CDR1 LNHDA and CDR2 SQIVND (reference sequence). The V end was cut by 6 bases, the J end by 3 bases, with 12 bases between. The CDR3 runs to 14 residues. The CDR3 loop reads CASRVKGGYNEQFF. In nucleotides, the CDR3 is TGTGCCAGTAGAGTGAAGGGAGGCTACAATGAGCAGTTCTTC.

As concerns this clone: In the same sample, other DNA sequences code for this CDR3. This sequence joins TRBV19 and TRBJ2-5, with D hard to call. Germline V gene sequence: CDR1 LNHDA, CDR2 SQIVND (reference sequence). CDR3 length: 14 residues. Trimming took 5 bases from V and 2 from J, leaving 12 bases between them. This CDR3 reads CASSGLAEQETQYF. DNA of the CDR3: TGTGCCAGTAGTGGGTTAGCCGAACAAGAGACCCAGTACTTC.

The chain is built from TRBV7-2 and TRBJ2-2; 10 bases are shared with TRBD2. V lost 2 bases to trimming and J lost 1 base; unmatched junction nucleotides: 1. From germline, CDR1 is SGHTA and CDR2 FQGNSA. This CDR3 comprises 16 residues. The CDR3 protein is CASSLTSGVNTGELFF. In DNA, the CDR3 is TGTGCCAGCAGCTTAACTAGCGGGGTGAACACCGGGGAGCTGTTTTTT.

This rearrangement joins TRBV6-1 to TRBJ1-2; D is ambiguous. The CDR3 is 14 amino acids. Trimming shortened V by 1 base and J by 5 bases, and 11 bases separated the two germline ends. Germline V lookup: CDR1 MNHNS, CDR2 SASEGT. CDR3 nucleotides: TGTGCCAGCAGTGAAGTCGAGGGTCCGTATGGCTACACCTTC. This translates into CASSEVEGPYGYTF.

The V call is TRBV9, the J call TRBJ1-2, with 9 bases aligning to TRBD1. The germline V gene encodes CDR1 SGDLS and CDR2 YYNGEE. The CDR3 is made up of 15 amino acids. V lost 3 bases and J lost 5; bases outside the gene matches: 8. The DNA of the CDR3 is TGTGCCAGCAGCGGCTCGACAGGGGGAGATTATGGCTACACCTTC. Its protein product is CASSGSTGGDYGYTF.

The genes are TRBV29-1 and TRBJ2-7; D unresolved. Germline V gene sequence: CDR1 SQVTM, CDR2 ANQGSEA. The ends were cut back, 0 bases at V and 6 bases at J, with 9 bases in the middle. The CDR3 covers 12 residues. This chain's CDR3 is CSVEDGAIEQYF. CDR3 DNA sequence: TGCAGCGTTGAAGATGGAGCGATCGAGCAGTACTTC.

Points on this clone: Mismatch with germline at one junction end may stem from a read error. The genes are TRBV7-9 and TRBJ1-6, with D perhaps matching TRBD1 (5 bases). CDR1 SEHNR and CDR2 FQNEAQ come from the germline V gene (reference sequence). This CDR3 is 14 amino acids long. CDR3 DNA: TGCGCCAGCAGCCAGGGATACGGGAATTCACCCCTCCACTTT. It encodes CASSQGYGNSPLHF.

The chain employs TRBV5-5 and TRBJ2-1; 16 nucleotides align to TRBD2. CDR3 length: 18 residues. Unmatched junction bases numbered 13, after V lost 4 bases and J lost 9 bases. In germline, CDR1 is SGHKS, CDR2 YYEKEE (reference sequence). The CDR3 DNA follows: TGTGCCAGCAGCCCCGGGACTAGCGGGGGGGCTCTTATAGGTGAGCAGTTCTTC. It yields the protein CASSPGTSGGALIGEQFF.

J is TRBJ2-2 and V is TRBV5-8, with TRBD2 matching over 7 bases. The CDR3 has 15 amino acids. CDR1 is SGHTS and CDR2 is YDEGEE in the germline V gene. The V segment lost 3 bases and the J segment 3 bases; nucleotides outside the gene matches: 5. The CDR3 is CASSSGLVHTGELFF. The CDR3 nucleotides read TGTGCCAGCAGCTCCGGACTAGTTCACACCGGGGAGCTGTTTTTT.